This entry lists 18 T cell receptor beta chains sequenced from one sample in a study of T cells in Graves' hyperthyroidism and ophthalmopathy. RNA transcripts served as the template for amplifying TCR beta CDR3 regions. HTBI primers were the set used in a first-round RT-PCR of the TCR CDR3. Each CDR3 protein gets one entry after TCRdb re-called the multiplex PCR reads with MiXCR. Of roughly 740,000 distinct CDR3 sequences in the sample, 16% were seen once. Input material: blood. Receptors originate from a man between 18 and 35 years old with Graves' hyperthyroidism.

This chain connects TRBV13 to TRBJ2-5; 8 bases fit TRBD2. The CDR3 sequence is 15 residues long. J gave up 5 bases and V 8 bases, and 13 bases lay outside the gene matches. Germline CDR1 PRHDT, CDR2 FYEKMQ (reference sequence). The CDR3 is CASAHSGSGEETQYF. CDR3 in DNA: TGTGCCAGCGCCCACTCGGGTAGCGGGGAGGAGACCCAGTACTTC.

This clonotype was counted many times. The V and J genes are TRBV11-3 and TRBJ2-2; 7 nucleotides agree with TRBD2. CDR1 and CDR2 from the germline V gene are SGHNT and YENEEA. The ends lost 7 bases at V and 7 bases at J; junction bases unmatched: 9. The CDR3 loop spans 14 amino acids. The CDR3 here is CASTNGREIGELFF. Written as DNA, the CDR3 is TGTGCCAGCACGAACGGGCGGGAGATCGGGGAGCTGTTTTTT.

There are a few counts of this clonotype. The J gene is TRBJ2-3, the V gene TRBV18; no reliable D call. The V end lost 0 bases, the J end lost 7 bases, and 11 bases lay between the germline ends. CDR1 and CDR2 from the germline V gene are KGHSH and LQKENI. CDR3 length: 14 residues. The CDR3, as DNA: TGTGCCAGCTCACCACCACCGAGACCGAATACGCAGTATTTT. Amino acid sequence: CASSPPPRPNTQYF.

This clonotype was counted between two and nine times. The chain is built from TRBV11-2 and TRBJ2-5; TRBD2 matches 9 bases. CDR1 is SGHAT, CDR2 FQNNGV, per germline. This CDR3 spans 14 amino acids. Trimming at V came to 5 bases and at J to 5 bases, leaving 6 bases not matched to a gene. Written as DNA, the CDR3 is TGTGCCAGCAGCGGAAGGACTAGCGTGGAGACCCAGTACTTC. Translating gives CASSGRTSVETQYF.

The V and J genes are TRBV7-6 and TRBJ1-4; 7 nucleotides agree with TRBD1. CDR3 length: 15 amino acids. After removal of 5 bases from V and 7 bases from J, the junction contained 10 bases not matched to a gene. Germline V gives CDR1 SGHVS, CDR2 FNYEAQ. The CDR3 here is CASSPWTGLSEKLFF. The CDR3 DNA sequence: TGTGCCAGCAGCCCATGGACAGGCCTCAGTGAAAAACTGTTTTTT.

CDR3 DNA sequence: TGTGCCAGCAGCGCCTCGACAGGGGGTACTAGCGGGACCGTGGCTGGGGCCAACGTCCTGACTTTC. It encodes CASSASTGGTSGTVAGANVLTF. The chain employs TRBV9 and TRBJ2-6, with D perhaps TRBD2 (10 bases). Trimming pared 3 bases from V and 2 bases from J, leaving 30 bases between. The CDR3 totals 22 residues. Germline lookup yields CDR1 SGDLS and CDR2 YYNGEE.

The chain has TRBV15 and TRBJ2-2; D may match TRBD1 or TRBD2 (5 bases each). Trimming removed 5 bases from V and 5 bases from J, with 15 bases in between. The germline CDR1 and CDR2 sequences are LNHNV and YYDKDF (reference sequence). The CDR3 length is 15 residues. CDR3 in DNA: TGTGCCACCAGCGACGGGACCTCGTGGACCGGGGAGCTGTTTTTT. Its protein product is CATSDGTSWTGELFF.

The chain combines TRBV3-1 with TRBJ2-7, with 13 bases fitting TRBD2. Unmatched junction bases numbered 2, after V lost 1 base and J lost 2 bases. The CDR3 consists of 16 residues. Germline lookup yields CDR1 LGHDT and CDR2 YNNKEL (reference sequence). The CDR3 DNA is TGTGCCAGCAGCCAAGTCGGACTAGCGGGAGCCTACGAGCAGTACTTC. Translated, it gives CASSQVGLAGAYEQYF.

This clonotype came up many times. The J gene is TRBJ2-2, the V gene TRBV30, with D tentatively TRBD1 or TRBD2 (5 bases each). The CDR3 has 14 residues. Germline V gene lookup returns CDR1 GTSNPN and CDR2 SVGIG (reference sequence). Deletions cut 4 bases from V and 6 bases from J, with 15 bases between. CDR3 sequence: CAWTPGPKSGELFF. CDR3 bases: TGTGCCTGGACACCGGGACCCAAATCCGGGGAGCTGTTTTTT.

This clonotype was counted at least ten times. The genes are TRBV5-1 and TRBJ1-2; D might be TRBD1 (6 bases). V was trimmed by 2 bases and J by 8 bases, leaving 16 bases between them. Germline V gene data show CDR1 as SGHRS and CDR2 as YFSETQ. This CDR3 is built from 14 residues. The CDR3 region has the DNA TGCGCCAGCAGCTTCTCGACAGGATCGATCGGCTACACCTTC. Translation: CASSFSTGSIGYTF.

The rearrangement links TRBV20-1 to TRBJ2-1; a possible D gene is TRBD2 (5 bases). Trimming shortened V by 0 bases and J by 9 bases, and 21 bases separated the two germline ends. Germline values: CDR1 DFQATT, CDR2 SNEGSKA (reference sequence). The length of the CDR3 is 16 residues. CDR3 DNA sequence: TGCAGTGCTAGAGAGTGGGCGGTAGCGAGTCACCTTGAGCAGTTCTTC. It translates to CSAREWAVASHLEQFF.

The chain combines TRBV10-3 with TRBJ2-1; D not certain. V was shortened by 6 bases and J by 4 bases, with 4 bases between the two germline ends. The length of the CDR3 is 11 residues. The germline V gene encodes CDR1 ENHRY and CDR2 SYGVKD. The CDR3 DNA is TGTGCCATCAGCTTTTACAATGAGCAGTTCTTC. Protein: CAISFYNEQFF.

This clonotype was recorded many times. The chain employs TRBV12-3 or TRBV12-4 and TRBJ2-1; 10 positions match TRBD2. J gave up 9 bases and V 7 bases, and 9 bases lay outside the gene matches. This CDR3 is 14 amino acids long. CDR3 region: CASMRAGGPGEQFF. Here the CDR3 DNA reads TGTGCCAGCATGAGAGCGGGAGGGCCTGGTGAGCAGTTCTTC.

The chain is built from TRBV2 and TRBJ1-4, with 7 bases fitting TRBD1. J was trimmed by 8 bases and V by 4 bases; bases with no gene match: 13. Germline V gene sequence: CDR1 SNHLY, CDR2 FYNNEI. The CDR3 is made up of 16 amino acids. The chain's CDR3 is CASSGAPGQWKEKLFF. CDR3 nucleotides: TGTGCCAGCAGTGGAGCCCCGGGACAGTGGAAAGAAAAACTGTTTTTT.

This clonotype has at least ten counts. The V gene is TRBV7-9, the J gene TRBJ2-5; 12 bases are a match to TRBD1. Germline CDR1 and CDR2: SEHNR and FQNEAQ (reference sequence). This CDR3 contains 16 residues. Losses at the gene ends were 3 bases for V and 6 bases for J; bases not matched to a gene: 8. The CDR3 nucleotides read TGTGCCAGCAGCTTTCCCGGGACAGGGGGCATAAAGACCCAGTACTTC. Translating gives CASSFPGTGGIKTQYF.

The chain recombines TRBV7-9 with TRBJ2-5, with 13 bases identical to TRBD2. With 2 bases clipped from V and 4 bases from J, the junction kept 13 bases outside the gene matches. The CDR3 spans 19 residues. In germline, CDR1 is SEHNR, CDR2 FQNEAQ (reference sequence). The CDR3 nucleotides read TGTGCCAGCAGCTTAACTCTTGGACTAGCGGGAGTAGGGGGAGAGACCCAGTACTTC. Translated: CASSLTLGLAGVGGETQYF.

This clonotype was recorded at least ten times. The rearrangement joins TRBV12-3 or TRBV12-4 to TRBJ1-1; D not certain. V was shortened by 2 bases and J by 2 bases, with 12 bases between the two germline ends. There are 15 residues in the CDR3. CDR3 sequence: CASSLRSQTNTEAFF. DNA for the CDR3: TGTGCCAGCAGTTTAAGGTCACAGACAAACACTGAAGCTTTCTTT.

V and J are TRBV30 and TRBJ2-2; D unresolved. Germline V gene lookup returns CDR1 GTSNPN and CDR2 SVGIG (reference sequence). The CDR3 covers 14 residues. CDR3 sequence (DNA): TGTACCCTACTACCGTTCGCGAACACCGGGGAGCTGTTTTTT. As protein: CTLLPFANTGELFF.